This T cell receptor (beta chain) was recovered during a study of blood T cell repertoires in COVID-19. TCRdb's copy holds only in-frame clones and misses some; the assay was immunoSEQ multiplex PCR. The sample consists of fewer than 100,000 clones, 65% to 90% of them appearing once. The receptor was derived from a man aged 55 to 70 with acute or convalescent COVID-19. The specimen sequenced was peripheral blood.

The CDR3 loop reads CASSQCRSKMTGELFF. In DNA, the CDR3 is TGCGCCAGCAGTCAATGTCGTAGCAAGATGACCGGGGAGCTGTTTTTT. V is TRBV23-1 and J is TRBJ2-2; the D is unclear. TRBV23-1 is marked as an open reading frame, function uncertain. CDR3 size: 16 residues. Trimming cost V 1 base and J 5 bases, with 14 bases left between them.